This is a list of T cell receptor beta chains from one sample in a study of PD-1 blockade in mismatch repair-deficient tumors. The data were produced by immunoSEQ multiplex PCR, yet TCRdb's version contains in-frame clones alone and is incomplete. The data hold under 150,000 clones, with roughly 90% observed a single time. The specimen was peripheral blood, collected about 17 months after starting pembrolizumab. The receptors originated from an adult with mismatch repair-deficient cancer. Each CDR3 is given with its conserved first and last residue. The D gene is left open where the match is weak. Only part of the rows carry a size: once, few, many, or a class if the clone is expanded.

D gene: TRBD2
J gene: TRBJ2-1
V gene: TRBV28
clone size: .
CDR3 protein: CASSRTSEIYNEQFF
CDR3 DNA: TGTGCCAGCAGCCGCACTAGCGAAATCTACAATGAGCAGTTCTTC

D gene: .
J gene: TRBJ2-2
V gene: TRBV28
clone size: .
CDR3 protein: CASQGNTGELFF
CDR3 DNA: TGTGCCAGCCAGGGGAACACCGGGGAGCTGTTTTTT

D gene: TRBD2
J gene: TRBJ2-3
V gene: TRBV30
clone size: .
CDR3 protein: CAWSRSGSRTDTQYF
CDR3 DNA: TGTGCCTGGAGTCGAAGCGGGAGTCGTACAGATACGCAGTATTTT

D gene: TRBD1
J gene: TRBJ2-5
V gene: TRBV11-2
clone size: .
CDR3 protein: CASSPRTGQETQYF
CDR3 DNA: TGTGCCAGCAGCCCGCGGACAGGTCAAGAGACCCAGTACTTC

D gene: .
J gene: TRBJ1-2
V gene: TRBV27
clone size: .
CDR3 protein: CASSLRQNLNYGYTF
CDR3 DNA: TGTGCCAGCAGTTTACGGCAGAACCTCAACTATGGCTACACCTTC

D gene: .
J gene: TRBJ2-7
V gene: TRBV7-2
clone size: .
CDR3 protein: CASSLAGSAGGLSYEQYF
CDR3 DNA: TGTGCCAGCAGCTTAGCGGGGTCTGCGGGCGGCCTCTCCTACGAGCAGTACTTC

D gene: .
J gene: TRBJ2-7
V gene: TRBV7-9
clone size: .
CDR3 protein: CASSWKGPYEQYF
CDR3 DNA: TGTGCCAGCAGCTGGAAGGGGCCCTACGAGCAGTACTTC

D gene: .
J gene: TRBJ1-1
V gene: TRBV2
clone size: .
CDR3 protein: CASSEKGITAFF
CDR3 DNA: TGTGCCAGCAGTGAGAAGGGGATAACAGCTTTCTTT

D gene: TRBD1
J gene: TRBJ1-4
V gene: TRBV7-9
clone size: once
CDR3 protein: CASSSNRGGNEKLFF
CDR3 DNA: TGTGCCAGCAGCTCCAACAGGGGAGGTAATGAAAAACTGTTTTTT

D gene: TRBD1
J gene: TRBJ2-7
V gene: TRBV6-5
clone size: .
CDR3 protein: CASSKSGQDDYEQYF
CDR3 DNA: TGTGCCAGCAGTAAATCGGGACAGGATGACTACGAGCAGTACTTC

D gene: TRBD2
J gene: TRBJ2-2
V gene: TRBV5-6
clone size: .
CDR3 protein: CASSEGLAGVTGELFF
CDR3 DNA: TGTGCCAGCAGCGAAGGACTAGCGGGAGTTACCGGGGAGCTGTTTTTT

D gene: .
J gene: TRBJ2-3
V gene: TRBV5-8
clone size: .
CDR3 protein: CASSLTGGGWSGDTQYF
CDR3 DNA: TGTGCCAGCAGCTTGACCGGGGGAGGTTGGTCGGGGGATACGCAGTATTTT

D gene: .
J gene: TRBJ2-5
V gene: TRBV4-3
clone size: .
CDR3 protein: CASSQESRWGTQYF
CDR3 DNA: TGCGCCAGCAGCCAAGAGTCTAGGTGGGGGACCCAGTACTTC

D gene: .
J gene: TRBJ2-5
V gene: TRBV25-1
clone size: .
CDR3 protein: CASHSGRRQETQYF
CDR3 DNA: TGTGCCAGTCATTCCGGACGGAGACAAGAGACCCAGTACTTC

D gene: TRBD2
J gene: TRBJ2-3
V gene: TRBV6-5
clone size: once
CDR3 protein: CASSGGTSGPDTQYF
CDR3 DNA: TGTGCCAGCAGTGGAGGGACTAGCGGCCCAGATACGCAGTATTTT

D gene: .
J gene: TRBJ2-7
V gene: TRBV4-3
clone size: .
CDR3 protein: CASSQDRGVSYEQYF
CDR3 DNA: TGCGCCAGCAGCCAAGATCGGGGAGTTTCCTACGAGCAGTACTTC

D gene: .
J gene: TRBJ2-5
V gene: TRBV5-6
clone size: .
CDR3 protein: CASSRDRWPAQYF
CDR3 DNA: TGTGCCAGCAGTCGCGACAGGTGGCCTGCCCAGTACTTC

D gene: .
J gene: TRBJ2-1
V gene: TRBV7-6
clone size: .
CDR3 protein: CASSRGTSGYNEQFF
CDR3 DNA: TGTGCCAGCAGCCGGGGGACTTCTGGCTACAATGAGCAGTTCTTC

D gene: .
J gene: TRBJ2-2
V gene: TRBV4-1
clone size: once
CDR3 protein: CASSQDLMGSGELFF
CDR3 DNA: TGCGCCAGCAGCCAAGATTTGATGGGGTCCGGGGAGCTGTTTTTT

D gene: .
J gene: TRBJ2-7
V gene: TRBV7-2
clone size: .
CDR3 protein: CASSLPVRPSSSYEQYF
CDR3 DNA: TGTGCCAGCAGCCTCCCCGTGAGGCCTTCCAGCTCCTACGAGCAGTACTTC

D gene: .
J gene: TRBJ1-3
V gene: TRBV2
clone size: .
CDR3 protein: CASRGQGLGGNTIYF
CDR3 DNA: TGTGCCAGCAGAGGTCAGGGTTTGGGGGGAAACACCATATATTTT

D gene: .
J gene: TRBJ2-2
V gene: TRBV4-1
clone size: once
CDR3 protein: CASSQEAATGELFF
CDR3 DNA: TGCGCCAGCAGCCAAGAAGCCGCCACCGGGGAGCTGTTTTTT

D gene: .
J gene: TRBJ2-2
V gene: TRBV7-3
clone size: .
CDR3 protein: CASSLIGSGELFF
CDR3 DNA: TGTGCCAGCAGCTTAATAGGGTCCGGGGAGCTGTTTTTT

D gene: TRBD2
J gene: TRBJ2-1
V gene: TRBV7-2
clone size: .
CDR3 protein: CASSLSGSSYNEQFF
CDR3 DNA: TGTGCCAGCAGCTTAAGCGGGAGCTCCTACAATGAGCAGTTCTTC

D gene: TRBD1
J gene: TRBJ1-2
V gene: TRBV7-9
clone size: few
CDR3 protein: CATQEGAYGYTF
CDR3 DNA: TGTGCCACGCAGGAGGGGGCCTATGGCTACACCTTC

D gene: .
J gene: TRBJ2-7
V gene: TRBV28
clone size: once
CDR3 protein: CASSPSSYEQYF
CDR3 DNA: TGTGCCAGCAGTCCCAGCTCCTACGAGCAGTACTTC

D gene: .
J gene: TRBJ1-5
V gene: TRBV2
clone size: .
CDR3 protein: CASSTRENQPQHF
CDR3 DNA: TGTGCCAGCAGTACGAGGGAGAATCAGCCCCAGCATTTT

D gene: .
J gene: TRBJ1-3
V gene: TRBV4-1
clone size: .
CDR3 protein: CASSRSLGGYSGNTIYF
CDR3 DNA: TGCGCCAGCAGCCGGAGTCTCGGGGGCTACTCTGGAAACACCATATATTTT

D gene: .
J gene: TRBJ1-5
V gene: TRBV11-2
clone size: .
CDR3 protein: CASSSGNQPQHF
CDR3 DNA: TGTGCCAGCAGCTCAGGCAATCAGCCCCAGCATTTT

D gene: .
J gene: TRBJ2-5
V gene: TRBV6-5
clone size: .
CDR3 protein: CASSYSSEGETQYF
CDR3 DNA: TGTGCCAGCAGTTACTCGAGTGAGGGGGAGACCCAGTACTTC

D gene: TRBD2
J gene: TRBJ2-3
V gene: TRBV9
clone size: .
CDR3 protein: CASSLRLAGGADTQYF
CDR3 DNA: TGTGCCAGCAGCCTTAGACTAGCGGGAGGGGCAGATACGCAGTATTTT

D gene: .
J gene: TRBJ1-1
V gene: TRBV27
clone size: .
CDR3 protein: CASSLKSSGQRATEAFF
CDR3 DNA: TGTGCCAGCAGTTTAAAGAGCAGTGGGCAGCGGGCAACTGAAGCTTTCTTT

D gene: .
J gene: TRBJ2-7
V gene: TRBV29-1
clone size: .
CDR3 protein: CSVVYDEQYF
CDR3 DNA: TGCAGCGTTGTTTACGACGAGCAGTACTTC

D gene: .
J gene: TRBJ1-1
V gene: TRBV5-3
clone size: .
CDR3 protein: CARRQAFF
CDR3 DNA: TGTGCCAGAAGACAAGCTTTCTTT

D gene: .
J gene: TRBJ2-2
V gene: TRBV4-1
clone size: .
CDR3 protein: CASSQDAFGQPISGELFF
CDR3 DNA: TGCGCCAGCAGCCAAGATGCCTTCGGACAGCCCATTTCTGGGGAGCTGTTTTTT

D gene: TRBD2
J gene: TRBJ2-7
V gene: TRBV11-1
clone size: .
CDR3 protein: CASSRTSGRAGYEQYF
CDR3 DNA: TGTGCCAGCAGCCGGACTAGCGGGAGGGCCGGGTACGAGCAGTACTTC

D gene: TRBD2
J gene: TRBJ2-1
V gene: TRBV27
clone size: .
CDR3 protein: CASSPTSDEQFF
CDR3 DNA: TGTGCCAGCAGTCCGACTAGCGATGAGCAGTTCTTC

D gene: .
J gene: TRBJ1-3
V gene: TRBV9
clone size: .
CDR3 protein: CASSVADLSGNTIYF
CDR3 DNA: TGTGCCAGCAGCGTAGCGGATCTCTCTGGAAACACCATATATTTT

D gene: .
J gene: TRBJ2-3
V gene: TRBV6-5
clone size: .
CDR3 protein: CASSYSSSTDTQYF
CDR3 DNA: TGTGCCAGCAGTTACAGTTCTAGCACAGATACGCAGTATTTT

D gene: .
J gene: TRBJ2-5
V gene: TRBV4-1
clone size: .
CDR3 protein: CASSRGTAQETQYF
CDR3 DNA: TGCGCCAGCAGCCGCGGGACGGCCCAAGAGACCCAGTACTTC

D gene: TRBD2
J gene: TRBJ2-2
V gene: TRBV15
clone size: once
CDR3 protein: CATSRGGGRGYTGELFF
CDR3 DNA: TGTGCCACCAGCAGAGGTGGCGGGAGAGGGTACACCGGGGAGCTGTTTTTT

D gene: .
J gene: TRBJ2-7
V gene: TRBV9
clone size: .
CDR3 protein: CASSGRDTSYEQYF
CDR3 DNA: TGTGCCAGCAGCGGCCGGGACACCTCCTACGAGCAGTACTTC

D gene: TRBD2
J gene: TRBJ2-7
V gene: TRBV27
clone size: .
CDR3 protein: CASSDGTSGTYEQYF
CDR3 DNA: TGTGCCAGCAGTGACGGGACTAGCGGCACCTACGAGCAGTACTTC

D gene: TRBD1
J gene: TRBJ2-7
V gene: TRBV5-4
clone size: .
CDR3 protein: CASSPTGQGLVEQYF
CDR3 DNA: TGTGCCAGCAGCCCGACCGGACAGGGTTTGGTCGAGCAGTACTTC

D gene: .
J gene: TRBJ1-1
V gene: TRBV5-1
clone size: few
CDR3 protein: CASSSPGLVNTEAFF
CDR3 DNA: TGCGCCAGCAGCTCTCCGGGACTCGTGAACACTGAAGCTTTCTTT

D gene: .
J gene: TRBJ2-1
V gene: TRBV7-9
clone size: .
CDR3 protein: CASSPGWDEQFF
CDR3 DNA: TGTGCCAGCAGCCCAGGGTGGGATGAGCAGTTCTTC

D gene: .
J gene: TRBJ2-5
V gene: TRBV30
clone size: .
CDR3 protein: CAWSDPSGHGETQYF
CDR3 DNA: TGTGCCTGGAGCGATCCATCGGGCCACGGAGAGACCCAGTACTTC

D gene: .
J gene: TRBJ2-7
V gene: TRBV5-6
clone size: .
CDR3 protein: CASSLGPSDAYEQYF
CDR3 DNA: TGTGCCAGCAGCTTGGGGCCCAGCGATGCCTACGAGCAGTACTTC

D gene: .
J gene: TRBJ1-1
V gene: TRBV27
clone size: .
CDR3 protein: CASSFSGMGRAFF
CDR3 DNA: TGTGCCAGCAGTTTTTCAGGGATGGGTAGAGCTTTCTTT

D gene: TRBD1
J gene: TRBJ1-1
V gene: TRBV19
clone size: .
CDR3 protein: CASSIVGTGSGAFF
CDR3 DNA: TGTGCCAGTAGTATAGTTGGGACAGGGAGTGGAGCTTTCTTT

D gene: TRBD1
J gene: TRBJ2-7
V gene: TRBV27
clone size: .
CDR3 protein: CASSLSGQGKYEQYF
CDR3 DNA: TGTGCCAGCAGTTTATCGGGACAGGGGAAGTACGAGCAGTACTTC

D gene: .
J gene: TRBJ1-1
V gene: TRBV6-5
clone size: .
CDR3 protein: CATSDSRNTEAFF
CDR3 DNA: TGTGCCACCTCGGACAGTCGGAACACTGAAGCTTTCTTT

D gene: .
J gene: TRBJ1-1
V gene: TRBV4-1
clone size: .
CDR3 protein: CASSQDMGRVEAFF
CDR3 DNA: TGCGCCAGCAGCCAAGATATGGGCAGAGTTGAAGCTTTCTTT